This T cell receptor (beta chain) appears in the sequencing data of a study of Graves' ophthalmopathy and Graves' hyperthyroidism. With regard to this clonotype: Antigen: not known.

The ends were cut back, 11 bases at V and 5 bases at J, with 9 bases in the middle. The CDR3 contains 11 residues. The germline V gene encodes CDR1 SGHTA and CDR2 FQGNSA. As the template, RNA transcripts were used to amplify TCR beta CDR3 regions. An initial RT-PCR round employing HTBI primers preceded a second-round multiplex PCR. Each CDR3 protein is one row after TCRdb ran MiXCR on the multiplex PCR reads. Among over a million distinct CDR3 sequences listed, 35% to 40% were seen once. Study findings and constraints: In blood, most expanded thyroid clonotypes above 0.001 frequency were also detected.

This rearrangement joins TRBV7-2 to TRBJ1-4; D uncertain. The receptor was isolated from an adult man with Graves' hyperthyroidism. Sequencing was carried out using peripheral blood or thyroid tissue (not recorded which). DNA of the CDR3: TGTGCCGGGCGGGCGAATGAAAAACTGTTTTTT. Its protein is CAGRANEKLFF.